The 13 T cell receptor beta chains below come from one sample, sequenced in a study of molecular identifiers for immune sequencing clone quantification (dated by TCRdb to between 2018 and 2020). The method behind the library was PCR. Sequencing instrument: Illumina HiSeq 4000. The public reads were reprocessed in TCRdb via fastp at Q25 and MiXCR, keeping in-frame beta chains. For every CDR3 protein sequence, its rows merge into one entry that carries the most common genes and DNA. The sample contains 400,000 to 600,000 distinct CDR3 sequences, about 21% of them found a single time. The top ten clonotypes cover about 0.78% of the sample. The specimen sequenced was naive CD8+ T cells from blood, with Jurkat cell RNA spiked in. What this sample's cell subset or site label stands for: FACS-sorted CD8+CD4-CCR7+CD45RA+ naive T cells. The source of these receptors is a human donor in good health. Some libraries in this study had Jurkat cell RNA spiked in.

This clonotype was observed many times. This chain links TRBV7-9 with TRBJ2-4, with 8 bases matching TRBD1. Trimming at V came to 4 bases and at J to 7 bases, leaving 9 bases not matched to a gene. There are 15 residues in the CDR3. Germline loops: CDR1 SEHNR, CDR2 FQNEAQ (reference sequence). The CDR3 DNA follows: TGTGCCAGCAGCTCAGCTTGGACAGGGCACAACATTCAGTACTTC. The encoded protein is CASSSAWTGHNIQYF.

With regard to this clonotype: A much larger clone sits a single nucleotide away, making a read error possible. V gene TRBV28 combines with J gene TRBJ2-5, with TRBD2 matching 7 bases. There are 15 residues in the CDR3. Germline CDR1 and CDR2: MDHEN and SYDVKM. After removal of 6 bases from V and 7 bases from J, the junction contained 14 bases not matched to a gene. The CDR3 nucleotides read TGTGCCAGCAGCTATCTTCCGGGAGGTGGTGGGACCCAGTACTTC. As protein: CASSYLPGGGGTQYF.

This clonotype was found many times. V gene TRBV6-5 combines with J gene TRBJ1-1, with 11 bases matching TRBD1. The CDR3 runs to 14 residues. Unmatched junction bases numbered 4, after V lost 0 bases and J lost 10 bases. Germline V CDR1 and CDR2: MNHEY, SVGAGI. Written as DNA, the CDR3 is TGTGCCAGCAGTTACTCCACCGGGACAGGGGGAGCTTTCTTT. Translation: CASSYSTGTGGAFF.

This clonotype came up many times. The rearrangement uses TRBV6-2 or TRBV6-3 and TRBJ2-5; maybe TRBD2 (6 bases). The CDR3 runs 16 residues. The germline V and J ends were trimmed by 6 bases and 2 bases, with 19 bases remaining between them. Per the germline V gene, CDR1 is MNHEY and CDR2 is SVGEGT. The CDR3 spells CASRTPHRGYQETQYF. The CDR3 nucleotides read TGTGCCAGCAGAACTCCACATCGGGGGTATCAAGAGACCCAGTACTTC.

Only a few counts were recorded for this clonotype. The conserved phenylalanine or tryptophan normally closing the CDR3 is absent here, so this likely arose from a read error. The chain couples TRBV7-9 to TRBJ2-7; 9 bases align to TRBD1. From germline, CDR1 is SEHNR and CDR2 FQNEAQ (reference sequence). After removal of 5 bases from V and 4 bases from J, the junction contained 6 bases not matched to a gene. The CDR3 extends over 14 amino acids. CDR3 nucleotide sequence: TGTGCCAGCAGCGATACAGGGGGCGGGTACGAGCAGTACCTC. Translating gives CASSDTGGGYEQYL.

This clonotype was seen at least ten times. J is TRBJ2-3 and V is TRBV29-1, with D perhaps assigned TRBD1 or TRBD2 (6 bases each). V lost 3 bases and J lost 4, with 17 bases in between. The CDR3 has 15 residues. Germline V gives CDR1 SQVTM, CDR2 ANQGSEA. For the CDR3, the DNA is TGCAGCGTTGACTGGGGGGTCAGGGGTTCAGATACGCAGTATTTT. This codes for CSVDWGVRGSDTQYF.

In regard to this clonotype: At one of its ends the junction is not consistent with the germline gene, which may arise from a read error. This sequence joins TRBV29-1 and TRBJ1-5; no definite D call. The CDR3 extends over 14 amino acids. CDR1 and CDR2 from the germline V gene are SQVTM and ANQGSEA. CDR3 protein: CSVAGLLANRPQHF. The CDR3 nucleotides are TGCAGCGTAGCGGGCCTGCTAGCCAATCGGCCCCAGCATTTT.

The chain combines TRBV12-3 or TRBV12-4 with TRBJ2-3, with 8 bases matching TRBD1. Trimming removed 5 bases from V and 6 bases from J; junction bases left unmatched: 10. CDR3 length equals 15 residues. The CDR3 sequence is CASSAYQGAYDTQYF. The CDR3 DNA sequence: TGTGCCAGCAGTGCCTATCAGGGGGCATATGATACGCAGTATTTT.

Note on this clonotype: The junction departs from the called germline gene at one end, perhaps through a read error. CDR3 sequence (DNA): TGTGCCAGCAGTTTATATACCAGGTCGACCGGGGAGCTGCTTTTT. This gives the protein CASSLYTRSTGELLF. The genes are TRBV28 and TRBJ2-2, with a tentative D call TRBD2 (5 bases). The CDR3 covers 15 residues. Per the germline V gene, CDR1 is MDHEN and CDR2 is SYDVKM.

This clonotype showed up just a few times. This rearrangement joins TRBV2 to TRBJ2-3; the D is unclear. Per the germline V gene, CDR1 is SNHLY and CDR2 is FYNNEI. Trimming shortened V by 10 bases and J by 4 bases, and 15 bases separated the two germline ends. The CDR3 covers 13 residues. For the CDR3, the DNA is TGTGCCATAGGGCTGGACCTTTCAGATACGCAGTATTTT. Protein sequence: CAIGLDLSDTQYF. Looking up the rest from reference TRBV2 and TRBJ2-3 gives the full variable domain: EPEVTQTPSHQVTQMGQEVILRCVPISNHLYFYWYRQILGQKVEFLVSFYNNEISEKSEIFDDQFSVERPDGSNFTLKIRSTKLEDSAMYFCAIGLDLSDTQYFGPGTRLTVL.

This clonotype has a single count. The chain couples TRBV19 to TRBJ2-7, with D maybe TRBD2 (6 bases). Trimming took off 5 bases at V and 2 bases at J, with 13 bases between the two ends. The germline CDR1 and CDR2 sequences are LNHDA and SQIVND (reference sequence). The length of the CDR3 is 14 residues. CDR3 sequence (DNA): TGTGCCAGTAGTTGGAGTAGCGGCACCTACGAGCAGTACTTC. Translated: CASSWSSGTYEQYF.

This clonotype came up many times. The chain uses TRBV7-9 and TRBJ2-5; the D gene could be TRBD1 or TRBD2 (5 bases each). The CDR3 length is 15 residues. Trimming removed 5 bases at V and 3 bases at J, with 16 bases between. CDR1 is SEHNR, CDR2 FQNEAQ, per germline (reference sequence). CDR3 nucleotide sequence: TGTGCCAGCAGCCTGAGTTGGGACCCGAAAGAGACCCAGTACTTC. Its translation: CASSLSWDPKETQYF. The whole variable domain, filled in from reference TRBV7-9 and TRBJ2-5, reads DTGVSQNPRHKITKRGQNVTFRCDPISEHNRLYWYRQTLGQGPEFLTYFQNEAQLEKSRLLSDRFSAERPKGSFSTLEIQRTEQGDSAMYLCASSLSWDPKETQYFGPGTRLLVL.

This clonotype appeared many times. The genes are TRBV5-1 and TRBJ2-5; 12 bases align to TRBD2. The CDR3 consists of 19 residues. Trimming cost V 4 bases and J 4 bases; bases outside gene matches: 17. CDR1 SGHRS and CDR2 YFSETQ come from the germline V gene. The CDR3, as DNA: TGCGCCAGCAGCCCCCCTTACCTAGCGGGAGGGCTAGCAGGAGAGACCCAGTACTTC. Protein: CASSPPYLAGGLAGETQYF.